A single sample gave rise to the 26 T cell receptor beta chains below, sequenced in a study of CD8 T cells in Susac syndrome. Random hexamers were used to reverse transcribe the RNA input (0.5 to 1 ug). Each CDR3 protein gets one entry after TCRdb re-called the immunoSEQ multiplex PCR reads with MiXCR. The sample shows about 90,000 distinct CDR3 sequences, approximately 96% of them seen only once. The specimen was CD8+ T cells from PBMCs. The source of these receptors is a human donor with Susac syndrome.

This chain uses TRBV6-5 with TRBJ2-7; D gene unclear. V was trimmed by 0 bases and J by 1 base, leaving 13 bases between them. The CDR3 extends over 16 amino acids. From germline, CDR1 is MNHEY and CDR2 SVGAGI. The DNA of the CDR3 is TGTGCCAGCAGTTACTCGAGTTTTGCCAGTTCCTACGAGCAGTACTTC. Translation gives CASSYSSFASSYEQYF.

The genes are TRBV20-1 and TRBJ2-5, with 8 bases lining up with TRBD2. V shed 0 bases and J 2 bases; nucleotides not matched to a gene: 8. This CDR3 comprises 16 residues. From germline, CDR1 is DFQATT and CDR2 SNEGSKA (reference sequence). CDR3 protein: CSARDHGSGGQETQYF. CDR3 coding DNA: TGCAGTGCTAGAGATCACGGTTCGGGGGGGCAAGAGACCCAGTACTTC.

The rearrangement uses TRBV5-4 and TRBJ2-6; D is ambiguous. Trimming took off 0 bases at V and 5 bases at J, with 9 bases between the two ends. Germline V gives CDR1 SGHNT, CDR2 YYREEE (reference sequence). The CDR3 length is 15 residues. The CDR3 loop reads CASSLEVAWANVLTF. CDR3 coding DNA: TGTGCCAGCAGCTTGGAGGTCGCTTGGGCCAACGTCCTGACTTTC.

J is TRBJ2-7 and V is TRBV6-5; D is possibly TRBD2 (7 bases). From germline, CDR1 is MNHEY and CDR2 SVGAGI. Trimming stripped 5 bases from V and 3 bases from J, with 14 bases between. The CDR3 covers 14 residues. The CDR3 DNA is TGTGCCAGCAGTCCCCCGGGGGGCGGCTACGAGCAGTACTTC. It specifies CASSPPGGGYEQYF.

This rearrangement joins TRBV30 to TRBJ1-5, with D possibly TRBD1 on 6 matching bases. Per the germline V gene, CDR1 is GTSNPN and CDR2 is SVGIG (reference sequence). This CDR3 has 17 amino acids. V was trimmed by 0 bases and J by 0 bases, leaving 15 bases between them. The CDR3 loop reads CAWSVMRGTYSNQPQHF. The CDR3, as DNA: TGTGCCTGGAGTGTAATGAGGGGGACATATAGCAATCAGCCCCAGCATTTT.

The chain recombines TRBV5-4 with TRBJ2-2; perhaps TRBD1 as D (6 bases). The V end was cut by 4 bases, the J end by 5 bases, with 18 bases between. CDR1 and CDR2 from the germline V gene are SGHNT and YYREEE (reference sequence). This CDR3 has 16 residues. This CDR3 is CASSPRTGRWTGELFF. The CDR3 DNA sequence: TGTGCCAGCAGCCCCCGAACAGGGAGATGGACCGGGGAGCTGTTTTTT.

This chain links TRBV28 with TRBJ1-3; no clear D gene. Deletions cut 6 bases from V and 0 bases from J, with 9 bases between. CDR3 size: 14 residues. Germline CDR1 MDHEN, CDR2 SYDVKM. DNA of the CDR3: TGTGCCAGCAGACAGACAAACTCTGGAAACACCATATATTTT. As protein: CASRQTNSGNTIYF.

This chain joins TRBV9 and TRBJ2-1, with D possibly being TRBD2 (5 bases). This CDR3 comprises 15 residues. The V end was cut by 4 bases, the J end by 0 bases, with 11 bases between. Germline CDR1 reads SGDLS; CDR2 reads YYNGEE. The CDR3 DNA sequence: TGTGCCAGCAGCCCGGACTCCAGCTCCTACAATGAGCAGTTCTTC. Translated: CASSPDSSSYNEQFF.

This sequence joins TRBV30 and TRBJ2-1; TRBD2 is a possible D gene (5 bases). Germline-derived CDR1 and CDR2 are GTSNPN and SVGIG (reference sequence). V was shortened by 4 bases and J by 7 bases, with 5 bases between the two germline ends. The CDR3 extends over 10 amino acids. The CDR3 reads CAWTGNEQFF. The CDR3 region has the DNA TGTGCCTGGACGGGGAATGAGCAGTTCTTC.

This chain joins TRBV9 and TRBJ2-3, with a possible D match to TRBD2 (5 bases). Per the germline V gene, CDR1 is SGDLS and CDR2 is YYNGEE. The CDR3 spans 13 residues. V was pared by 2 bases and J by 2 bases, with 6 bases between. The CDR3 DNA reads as TGTGCCAGCAGCGTCGGGGTCACAGATACGCAGTATTTT. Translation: CASSVGVTDTQYF.

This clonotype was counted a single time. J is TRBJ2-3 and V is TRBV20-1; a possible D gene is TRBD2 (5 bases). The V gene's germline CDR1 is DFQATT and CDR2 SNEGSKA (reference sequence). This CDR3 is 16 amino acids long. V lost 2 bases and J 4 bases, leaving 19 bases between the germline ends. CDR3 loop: CSARPGKLDVPDTQYF. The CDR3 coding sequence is TGCAGTGCTAGACCCGGGAAGCTAGATGTGCCAGATACGCAGTATTTT.

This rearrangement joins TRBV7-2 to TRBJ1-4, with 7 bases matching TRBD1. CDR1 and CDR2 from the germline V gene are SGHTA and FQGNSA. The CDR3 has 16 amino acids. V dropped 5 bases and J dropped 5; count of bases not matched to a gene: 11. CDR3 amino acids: CASSTRQGRWNEKLFF. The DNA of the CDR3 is TGTGCCAGCAGCACCAGACAGGGTAGATGGAATGAAAAACTGTTTTTT.

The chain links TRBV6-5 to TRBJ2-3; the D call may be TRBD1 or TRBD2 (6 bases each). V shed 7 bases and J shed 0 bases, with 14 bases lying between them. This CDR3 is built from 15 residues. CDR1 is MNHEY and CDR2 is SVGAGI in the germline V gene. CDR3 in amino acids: CASKGSGGSTDTQYF. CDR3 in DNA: TGTGCCAGCAAGGGGTCCGGGGGCAGCACAGATACGCAGTATTTT.

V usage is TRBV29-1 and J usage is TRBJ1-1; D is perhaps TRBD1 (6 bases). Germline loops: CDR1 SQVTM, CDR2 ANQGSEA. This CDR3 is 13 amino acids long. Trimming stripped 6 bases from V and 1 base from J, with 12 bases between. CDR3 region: CSVSGQRNTEAFF. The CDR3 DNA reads TGCAGCGTCTCGGGACAAAGGAACACTGAAGCTTTCTTT.

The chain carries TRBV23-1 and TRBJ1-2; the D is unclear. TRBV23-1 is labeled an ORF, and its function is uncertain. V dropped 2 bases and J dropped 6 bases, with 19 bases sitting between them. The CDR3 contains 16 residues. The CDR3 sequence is CASSQGRLLWQDGYTF. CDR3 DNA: TGCGCCAGCAGTCAAGGCAGGCTCCTCTGGCAGGATGGCTACACCTTC.

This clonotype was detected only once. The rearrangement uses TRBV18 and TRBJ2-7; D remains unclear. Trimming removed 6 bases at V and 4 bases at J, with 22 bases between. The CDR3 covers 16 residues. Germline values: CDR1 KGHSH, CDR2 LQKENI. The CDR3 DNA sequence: TGTGCCAGCTCCCGAGGTGGGCGAACTGGCCTATACGAGCAGTACTTC. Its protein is CASSRGGRTGLYEQYF. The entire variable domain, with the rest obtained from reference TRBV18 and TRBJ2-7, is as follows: NAGVMQNPRHLVRRRGQEARLRCSPMKGHSHVYWYRQLPEEGLKFMVYLQKENIIDESGMPKERFSAEFPKEGPSILRIQQVVRGDSAAYFCASSRGGRTGLYEQYFGPGTRLTVT.

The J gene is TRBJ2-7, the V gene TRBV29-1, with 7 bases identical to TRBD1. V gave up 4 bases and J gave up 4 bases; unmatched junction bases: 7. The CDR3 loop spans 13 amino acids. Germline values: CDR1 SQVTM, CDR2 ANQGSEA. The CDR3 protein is CSVAGTVNYEQYF. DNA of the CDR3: TGCAGCGTTGCCGGGACAGTAAATTACGAGCAGTACTTC.

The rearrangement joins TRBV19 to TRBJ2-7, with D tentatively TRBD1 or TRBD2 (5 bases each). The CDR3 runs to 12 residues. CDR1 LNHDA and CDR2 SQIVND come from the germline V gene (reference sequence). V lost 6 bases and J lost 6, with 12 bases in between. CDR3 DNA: TGTGCCAGTAGACCCCCGAGGGGCGAGCAGTACTTC. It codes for CASRPPRGEQYF.

For the CDR3, the DNA is TGTGCCAGCAGTTACGGGACAGGGTTTAGTGGCTACACCTTC. This sequence encodes CASSYGTGFSGYTF. This chain links TRBV6-5 with TRBJ1-2; 9 nucleotides align to TRBD1. V dropped 2 bases and J dropped 7; count of bases not matched to a gene: 5. The CDR3 length is 14 residues. The germline V gene has CDR1 MNHEY and CDR2 SVGAGI.

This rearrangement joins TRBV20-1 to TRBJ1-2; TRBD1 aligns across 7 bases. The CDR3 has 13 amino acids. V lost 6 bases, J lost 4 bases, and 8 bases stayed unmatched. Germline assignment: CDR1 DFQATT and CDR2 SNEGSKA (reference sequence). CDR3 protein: CSARTGQSYGYTF. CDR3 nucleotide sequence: TGCAGTGCGAGAACGGGACAGAGCTATGGCTACACCTTC.

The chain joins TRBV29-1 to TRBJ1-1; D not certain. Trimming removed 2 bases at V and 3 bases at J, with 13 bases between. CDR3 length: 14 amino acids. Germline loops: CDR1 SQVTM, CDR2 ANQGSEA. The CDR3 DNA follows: TGCAGCGTTGAACGCCCTCTCGGGGACACTGAAGCTTTCTTT. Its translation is CSVERPLGDTEAFF.

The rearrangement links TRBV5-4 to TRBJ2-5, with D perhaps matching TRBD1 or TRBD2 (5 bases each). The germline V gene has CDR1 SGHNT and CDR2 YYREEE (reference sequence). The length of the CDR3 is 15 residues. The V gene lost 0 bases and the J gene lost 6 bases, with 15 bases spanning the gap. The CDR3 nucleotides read TGTGCCAGCAGCTTGGGATGGGGGAAAGGGAAGACCCAGTACTTC. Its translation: CASSLGWGKGKTQYF. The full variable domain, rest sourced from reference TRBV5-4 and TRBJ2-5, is ETGVTQSPTHLIKTRGQQVTLRCSSQSGHNTVSWYQQALGQGPQFIFQYYREEENGRGNFPPRFSGLQFPNYSSELNVNALELDDSALYLCASSLGWGKGKTQYFGPGTRLLVL.

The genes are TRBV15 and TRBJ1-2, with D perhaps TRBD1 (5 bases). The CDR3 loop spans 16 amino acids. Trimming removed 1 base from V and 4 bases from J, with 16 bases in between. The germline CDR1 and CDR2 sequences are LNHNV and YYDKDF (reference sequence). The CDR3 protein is CATSRGGIGRAYGYTF. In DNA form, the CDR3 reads TGTGCCACCAGCAGAGGCGGGATCGGCAGGGCCTATGGCTACACCTTC.

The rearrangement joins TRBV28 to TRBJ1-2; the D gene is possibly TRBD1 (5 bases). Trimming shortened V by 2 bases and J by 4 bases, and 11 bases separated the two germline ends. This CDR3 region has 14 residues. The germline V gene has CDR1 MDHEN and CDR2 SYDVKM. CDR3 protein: CASSLKGLPYGYTF. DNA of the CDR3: TGTGCCAGCAGTTTAAAGGGGCTGCCCTATGGCTACACCTTC.

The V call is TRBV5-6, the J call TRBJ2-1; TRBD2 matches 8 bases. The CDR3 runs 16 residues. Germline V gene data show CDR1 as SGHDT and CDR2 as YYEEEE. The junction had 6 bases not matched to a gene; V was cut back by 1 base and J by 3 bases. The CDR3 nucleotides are TGTGCCAGCAGCTTGCTAGTCGGGGGGGGCTACAATGAGCAGTTCTTC. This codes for CASSLLVGGGYNEQFF.

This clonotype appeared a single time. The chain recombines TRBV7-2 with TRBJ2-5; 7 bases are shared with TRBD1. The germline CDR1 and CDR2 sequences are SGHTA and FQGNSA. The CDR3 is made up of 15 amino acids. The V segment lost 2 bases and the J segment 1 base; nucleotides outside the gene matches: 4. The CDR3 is CASSLSGQVQETQYF. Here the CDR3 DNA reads TGTGCCAGCAGCTTATCTGGACAGGTCCAAGAGACCCAGTACTTC.